This record concerns one T cell receptor beta chain sequence. Profiled with immunoSEQ multiplex PCR; TCRdb holds only in-frame clones, not every one. This sample yields 200,000 or so clones, of which roughly 85% are seen a single time; under 5.5% belongs to the top ten. The source of the sample is a study of blood T cell repertoires in COVID-19. What was sequenced was peripheral blood. The clonotype was recovered from a woman in her twenties or thirties with acute or convalescent COVID-19.

CDR3 DNA sequence: TGCGCCAGCAGCTTTAGCGGGGGTAATTACAATGAGCAGTTCTTC. It is translated as CASSFSGGNYNEQFF. The chain has TRBV5-1 and TRBJ2-1; TRBD2 matches at 9 bases. There are 15 residues in the CDR3. The V and J ends lost 2 bases and 4 bases, in that order; junction bases with no gene match: 4. Germline assignment: CDR1 SGHRS and CDR2 YFSETQ.